A selection of T cell receptor beta chains follows, all from one sample in a study of cytomegalovirus exposure and HLA in healthy donors. Sequencing used immunoSEQ multiplex PCR; TCRdb keeps in-frame clones, though not all of them. The repertoire holds 150,000 to 200,000 clones, with 70% to 80% as singletons. Sequencing used PBMCs. The receptors come from a woman aged 30 to 39 in good health and CMV-seropositive. Both conserved end residues are part of each CDR3. A D gene is named only where the DNA matches it firmly. A clone size is listed for some rows: how often the clone was seen (once, few, many), or a class if it is expanded.

once,TRBJ2-2,TRBD2,14,TRBV5-4,CASSLAAGDGELFF,TGTGCCAGCAGCTTGGCCGCGGGAGACGGGGAGCTGTTTTTT
.,TRBJ1-2,.,14,TRBV7-2,CASSLAQGTSGYTF,TGTGCCAGCAGCTTAGCGCAGGGGACGTCTGGCTACACCTTC
.,TRBJ1-1,.,14,TRBV5-4,CASSLARMNTEAFF,TGTGCCAGCAGCTTGGCCAGGATGAACACTGAAGCTTTCTTT
once,TRBJ2-3,TRBD2,16,TRBV15,CATSRGSGVYTDTQYF,TGTGCCACCAGCAGAGGTAGCGGGGTTTACACAGATACGCAGTATTTT
few,TRBJ2-3,.,13,TRBV7-9,CASRQTGTDTQYF,TGTGCCAGCAGACAGACAGGCACAGATACGCAGTATTTT
.,TRBJ2-1,TRBD2,15,TRBV6-4,CASSLTSGGVNEQFF,TGTGCCAGCAGTCTGACTAGCGGGGGGGTTAATGAGCAGTTCTTC
.,TRBJ2-5,.,13,TRBV29-1,CSVDQGSQETQYF,TGCAGCGTTGATCAGGGGTCTCAAGAGACCCAGTACTTC
.,TRBJ1-4,.,15,TRBV7-2,CASSLRGLSGEKLFF,TGTGCCAGCAGCTTAAGAGGGTTGAGTGGTGAAAAACTGTTTTTT
.,TRBJ1-2,.,17,TRBV4-1,CASSPRGGSQGFSGYTF,TGCGCCAGCAGCCCAAGAGGAGGTAGTCAGGGGTTTAGTGGCTACACCTTC
.,TRBJ2-7,TRBD1,17,TRBV27,CASSSTPPGQGPKEQYF,TGTGCCAGCAGTTCTACCCCCCCGGGACAGGGTCCCAAGGAGCAGTACTTC
.,TRBJ1-2,.,14,TRBV5-1,CASSEDSVNYGYTF,TGCGCCAGCAGCGAGGACAGCGTAAACTATGGCTACACCTTC
.,TRBJ1-2,TRBD1,13,TRBV5-1,CAAGQGSSDGYTF,TGCGCCGCTGGACAGGGGTCGAGCGATGGCTACACCTTC
.,TRBJ1-4,.,16,TRBV7-9,CASSPPTGNGGEKLFF,TGTGCCAGCAGCCCCCCCACAGGGAACGGAGGCGAAAAACTGTTTTTT
.,TRBJ2-1,.,12,TRBV29-1,CSAGGGRSAQFF,TGCAGCGCCGGTGGCGGCCGGTCAGCGCAGTTCTTC
.,TRBJ2-1,.,16,TRBV19,CASSAVKAGVNNEQFF,TGTGCCAGTAGTGCGGTCAAGGCAGGGGTTAACAATGAGCAGTTCTTC
.,TRBJ2-1,TRBD2,16,TRBV15,CATSRDLTSNPNEQFF,TGTGCCACCAGCAGAGATTTGACTAGCAATCCCAATGAGCAGTTCTTC
.,TRBJ1-1,.,14,TRBV1,CISSQRGTGAEAFF,TGCATCAGCAGCCAAAGAGGGACAGGGGCTGAAGCTTTCTTT
once,TRBJ2-7,.,10,TRBV2,CASRRGEQYF,TGTGCCAGCAGGCGGGGCGAGCAGTACTTC
.,TRBJ1-6,TRBD1,14,TRBV5-1,CASSFDRANSPLHF,TGCGCCAGCAGCTTCGACAGGGCGAATTCACCCCTCCACTTT
.,TRBJ2-1,.,15,TRBV29-1,CSVEAGGPTYNEQFF,TGCAGCGTTGAGGCCGGCGGGCCAACCTACAATGAGCAGTTCTTC
.,TRBJ2-3,TRBD1,15,TRBV6-6,CASSFARGSTDTQYF,TGTGCCAGCAGTTTCGCCAGGGGGAGCACAGATACGCAGTATTTT
.,TRBJ1-1,TRBD1,12,TRBV6-5,CASSYPQGVAFF,TGTGCCAGCAGTTACCCCCAGGGGGTAGCTTTCTTT
.,TRBJ2-4,.,14,TRBV2,CASSAKIAKNIQYF,TGTGCCAGCAGTGCCAAAATAGCCAAAAACATTCAGTACTTC
.,TRBJ1-3,.,19,TRBV5-1,CASSFLNAGGQESGNTIYF,TGCGCCAGCAGCTTCTTGAACGCGGGAGGGCAAGAGTCTGGAAACACCATATATTTT
.,TRBJ1-5,.,12,TRBV28,CASSFLNQPQHF,TGTGCCAGCAGTTTTCTCAATCAGCCCCAGCATTTT
.,TRBJ2-4,.,15,TRBV7-2,CASSLGRGSTDIQYF,TGTGCCAGCAGCTTAGGAAGGGGATCTACGGACATTCAGTACTTC
.,TRBJ2-4,TRBD2,13,TRBV7-2,CASSFPGGHIQYF,TGTGCCAGCAGCTTCCCGGGGGGTCACATTCAGTACTTC
.,TRBJ1-2,TRBD1,15,TRBV30,CAWGDLDQQGSGYTF,TGTGCCTGGGGTGATTTGGATCAACAGGGGTCTGGCTACACCTTC
.,TRBJ2-1,.,11,TRBV30,CAWSVRDEQFF,TGTGCCTGGAGTGTACGGGATGAGCAGTTCTTC